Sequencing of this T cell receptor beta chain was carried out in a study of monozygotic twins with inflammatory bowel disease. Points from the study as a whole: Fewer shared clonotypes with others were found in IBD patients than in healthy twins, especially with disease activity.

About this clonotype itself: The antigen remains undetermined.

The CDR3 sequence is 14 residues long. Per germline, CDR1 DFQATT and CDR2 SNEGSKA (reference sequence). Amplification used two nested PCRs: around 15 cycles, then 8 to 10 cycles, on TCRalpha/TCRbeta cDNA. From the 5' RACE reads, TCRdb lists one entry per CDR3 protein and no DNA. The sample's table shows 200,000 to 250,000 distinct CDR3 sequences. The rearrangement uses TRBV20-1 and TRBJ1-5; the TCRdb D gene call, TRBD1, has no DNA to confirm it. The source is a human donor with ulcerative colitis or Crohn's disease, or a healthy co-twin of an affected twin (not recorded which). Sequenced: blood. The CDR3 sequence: CSAKRQGIGQPQHF.